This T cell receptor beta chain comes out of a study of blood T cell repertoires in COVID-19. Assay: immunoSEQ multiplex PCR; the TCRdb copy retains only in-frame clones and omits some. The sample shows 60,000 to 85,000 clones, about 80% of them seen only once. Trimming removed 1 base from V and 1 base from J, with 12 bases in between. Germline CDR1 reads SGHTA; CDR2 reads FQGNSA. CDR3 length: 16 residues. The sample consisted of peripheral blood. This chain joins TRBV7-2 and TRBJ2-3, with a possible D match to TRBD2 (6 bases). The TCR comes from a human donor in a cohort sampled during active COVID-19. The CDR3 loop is CASSLEVASGTDTQYF. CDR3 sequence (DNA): TGTGCCAGCAGCTTAGAAGTCGCTAGCGGCACAGATACGCAGTATTTT.